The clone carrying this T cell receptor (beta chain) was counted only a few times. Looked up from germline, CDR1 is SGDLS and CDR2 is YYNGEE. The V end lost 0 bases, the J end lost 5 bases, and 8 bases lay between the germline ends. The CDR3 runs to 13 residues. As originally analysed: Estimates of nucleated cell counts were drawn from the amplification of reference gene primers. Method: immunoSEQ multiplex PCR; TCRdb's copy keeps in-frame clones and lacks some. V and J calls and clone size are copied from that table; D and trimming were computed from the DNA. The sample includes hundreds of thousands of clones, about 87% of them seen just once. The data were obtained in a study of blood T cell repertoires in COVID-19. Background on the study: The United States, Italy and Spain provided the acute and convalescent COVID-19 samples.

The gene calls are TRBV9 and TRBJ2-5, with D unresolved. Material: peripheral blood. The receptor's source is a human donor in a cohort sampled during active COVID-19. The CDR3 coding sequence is TGTGCCAGCAGCGTAGGAGTGTGGGAGACCCAGTACTTC. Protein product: CASSVGVWETQYF.